Described below is a single TCR beta chain sequence and its context. Its antigen is still unknown. These data belong to a study of long-term antiretroviral therapy in people with HIV. Overall study findings and caveats: Pre-ART clonal expansion yielded clones that dominated the repertoire at all time points. Researchers lacked any data on ART adherence, viral resistance or therapy changes. Spans of CDR3 length were tighter for HIV repertoires than for controls.

At survey level, the immunoSEQ assay was run in its v3.0 version. The study targeted 40,000-50,000 T-cell genomes per sample in sequencing. Libraries were prepared by immunoSEQ multiplex PCR; TCRdb keeps only in-frame clonotypes and omits some of them. The data contain tens of thousands of clones, about 80% of them singletons. V lost 6 bases, J lost 7 bases, and 19 bases lay in between. Germline CDR1 MDHEN, CDR2 SYDVKM. This CDR3 is 14 amino acids long. The J gene is TRBJ2-7, the V gene TRBV28; a possible D gene is TRBD1 (6 bases). The TCR originated in a man aged 25 to 40 with HIV. Sequencing used unsorted PBMCs, obtained 0.7 years before starting antiretroviral therapy. The CDR3 sequence is CASRLQGISREQYF. CDR3 nucleotide sequence: TGTGCCAGCAGGTTACAGGGAATTTCGAGGGAGCAGTACTTC.